The entry below describes one TCR beta chain. The source of the sample is a study of pediatric ulcerative colitis. Sequenced by immunoSEQ multiplex PCR; TCRdb stores in-frame clones only, minus some. In the table there are tens of thousands of clones, 55% to 85% of which are singletons. The rectum was sampled with one to two pinch biopsies at colonoscopy. Sequenced sample: gut tissue. This clonotype was sampled from a boy under 18 with severe ulcerative colitis.

As DNA, the CDR3 is TGTGCAAGTCGCTTAGGAGGGGGCACTGAAGCTTTCTTT. It is translated as CASRLGGGTEAFF. The rearrangement joins TRBV12-2 to TRBJ1-1; TRBD1, the table's D call, lacks a check against the DNA. TRBV12-2 is an annotated pseudogene. The CDR3 runs to 13 residues.